This T cell receptor beta chain was sequenced for a study of T-cell reconstitution after alpha-beta-depleted transplantation in children. Whole-study results and caveats: Where alpha-beta T cells came from about two months after transplant was reportedly several hundred expanded graft clones.

This clonotype was observed at least ten times. As yet, its antigen is unknown. It was with unique molecular identifiers that the TCRbeta library was prepared. TCRdb re-called the PCR reads with MiXCR, one entry per CDR3 protein. Seen here are roughly 500,000 distinct CDR3 sequences, over 9.5% observed once, and the top ten hold around 2%. The CDR3 extends over 16 amino acids. V lost 5 bases, J lost 9 bases, and 14 bases stayed unmatched. CDR1 and CDR2 (germline): DFQATT, SNEGSKA (reference sequence). The chain uses TRBV20-1 and TRBJ2-1; TRBD2 aligns across 12 bases. The sequence was obtained from a child younger than 10 with inherited bone marrow failure, due to receive a stem cell transplant. The material was PBMCs, obtained before TCRalphabeta/CD19-depleted stem cell transplant. CDR3 coding DNA: TGCAGTGCTCCGGTCGGGACTAGCGGGTTATGGGGTGAGCAGTTCTTC. Amino acids: CSAPVGTSGLWGEQFF.